These T cell receptor beta chains were read from a single sample in a study of PD-1 blockade in mismatch repair-deficient tumors. Libraries were prepared by immunoSEQ multiplex PCR; TCRdb keeps only in-frame clonotypes and omits some of them. The sample has under 15,000 clones; 84% are singletons. The sample here was PBMCs, taken around 15 weeks after starting pembrolizumab. The receptors were sampled from an adult with mismatch repair-deficient cancer. Each CDR3 is given with its conserved first and last residue. The order of the fields is CDR3 DNA, CDR3 protein, clone size, CDR3 length, J gene, D gene, V gene. A D gene is named only where the DNA matches it firmly. Where a row states a size, it is once, few, many or the class of an expanded clone; other rows omit it.

cdr3_nt: TGTGCCAGCAGTTTAACTTTCGGGGATGAGCAGTTCTTC
cdr3_aa: CASSLTFGDEQFF
clone_size: -
cdr3_length: 13
j_call: TRBJ2-1
d_call: -
v_call: TRBV28

cdr3_nt: TGTGCCAGTAGTATAGATCAGGGGCGGACCAATGAAAAACTGTTTTTT
cdr3_aa: CASSIDQGRTNEKLFF
clone_size: once
cdr3_length: 16
j_call: TRBJ1-4
d_call: -
v_call: TRBV19

cdr3_nt: TGTGCCACCCGCGAACGATCGACGGGACAGGGGAGCATTCAGTACTTC
cdr3_aa: CATRERSTGQGSIQYF
clone_size: -
cdr3_length: 16
j_call: TRBJ2-4
d_call: TRBD1
v_call: TRBV15

cdr3_nt: TGTGCCAGCAGCCCCCGGGGCACCAGCGGGAGCCCTAGCAATGAGCAGTTCTTC
cdr3_aa: CASSPRGTSGSPSNEQFF
clone_size: -
cdr3_length: 18
j_call: TRBJ2-1
d_call: TRBD2
v_call: TRBV7-3

cdr3_nt: TGCACCAGCAGCCCAATTAGCGACTCCTACGAGCAGTACTTC
cdr3_aa: CTSSPISDSYEQYF
clone_size: few
cdr3_length: 14
j_call: TRBJ2-7
d_call: -
v_call: TRBV1

cdr3_nt: TGTGCCAGCAGCTTAGTCGGACAGGGGTCCTACAATGAGCAGTTCTTC
cdr3_aa: CASSLVGQGSYNEQFF
clone_size: -
cdr3_length: 16
j_call: TRBJ2-1
d_call: TRBD1
v_call: TRBV5-6

cdr3_nt: TGTGCCAGCAGGTCGGGGCAGGGGGCAAACACTGAAGCTTTCTTT
cdr3_aa: CASRSGQGANTEAFF
clone_size: -
cdr3_length: 15
j_call: TRBJ1-1
d_call: TRBD1
v_call: TRBV11-2

cdr3_nt: TGTGCCAGCAGAATGACCTCAGGACGGGGATTAAGTTCACCCCTCCACTTT
cdr3_aa: CASRMTSGRGLSSPLHF
clone_size: once
cdr3_length: 17
j_call: TRBJ1-6
d_call: -
v_call: TRBV28

cdr3_nt: TGCAGCGTTCTTGGGAGACTCTACGAGCAGTACTTC
cdr3_aa: CSVLGRLYEQYF
clone_size: -
cdr3_length: 12
j_call: TRBJ2-7
d_call: -
v_call: TRBV29-1

cdr3_nt: TGTGCCAGCTCACCAACAGCTTTGAACACTGAAGCTTTCTTT
cdr3_aa: CASSPTALNTEAFF
clone_size: -
cdr3_length: 14
j_call: TRBJ1-1
d_call: -
v_call: TRBV18

cdr3_nt: TGCGCCAGCAGCTTGGTGGGCCCAGATACGCAGTATTTT
cdr3_aa: CASSLVGPDTQYF
clone_size: -
cdr3_length: 13
j_call: TRBJ2-3
d_call: -
v_call: TRBV5-1

cdr3_nt: TGTGCCAGTAGTATAGACCGTTTTGTGGAGACCCAGTACTTC
cdr3_aa: CASSIDRFVETQYF
clone_size: -
cdr3_length: 14
j_call: TRBJ2-5
d_call: -
v_call: TRBV19

cdr3_nt: TGTGCCAGCACTGGGGGCGAGGGGGAGGGGCACAATGAGCAGTTCTTC
cdr3_aa: CASTGGEGEGHNEQFF
clone_size: once
cdr3_length: 16
j_call: TRBJ2-1
d_call: -
v_call: TRBV9

cdr3_nt: TGTGCCATCGGGAACAGGGATGAGCAGTTCTTC
cdr3_aa: CAIGNRDEQFF
clone_size: -
cdr3_length: 11
j_call: TRBJ2-1
d_call: -
v_call: TRBV10-3

cdr3_nt: TGTGCCAGCAGTTACTCGATGTCGCGCAGGGCCAGCGGCTACACCTTC
cdr3_aa: CASSYSMSRRASGYTF
clone_size: -
cdr3_length: 16
j_call: TRBJ1-2
d_call: -
v_call: TRBV6-5

cdr3_nt: TGTGCCAGCAGCGCAATAACTAGCGGGAGGGCCAATGAGCAGTTCTTC
cdr3_aa: CASSAITSGRANEQFF
clone_size: -
cdr3_length: 16
j_call: TRBJ2-1
d_call: TRBD2
v_call: TRBV13

cdr3_nt: TGTGACCCTTTTACCCCCAGGCAGGGCTACGAGCAGTACTTC
cdr3_aa: CDPFTPRQGYEQYF
clone_size: -
cdr3_length: 14
j_call: TRBJ2-7
d_call: -
v_call: TRBV21-1

cdr3_nt: TGTGCCAGCAGTTTACTCCTGACTAGCGGATATACCTACGAGCAGTACTTC
cdr3_aa: CASSLLLTSGYTYEQYF
clone_size: -
cdr3_length: 17
j_call: TRBJ2-7
d_call: TRBD2
v_call: TRBV28

cdr3_nt: TGTGCCAGCAGTGAAACGAGGGGAGGGAACGAAAAACTGTTTTTT
cdr3_aa: CASSETRGGNEKLFF
clone_size: -
cdr3_length: 15
j_call: TRBJ1-4
d_call: -
v_call: TRBV2

cdr3_nt: TGTGCCAGCAGTTCACCCAGGGTTGCTGGCACTGAAGCTTTCTTT
cdr3_aa: CASSSPRVAGTEAFF
clone_size: -
cdr3_length: 15
j_call: TRBJ1-1
d_call: -
v_call: TRBV28

cdr3_nt: TGTGCCAGCAGGACAGCTTTAACCTACGAGCAGTACTTC
cdr3_aa: CASRTALTYEQYF
clone_size: -
cdr3_length: 13
j_call: TRBJ2-7
d_call: -
v_call: TRBV6-5

cdr3_nt: TGTGCCAGCAGCTTAGACAGGCTAGCCAAAAACATTCAGTACTTC
cdr3_aa: CASSLDRLAKNIQYF
clone_size: -
cdr3_length: 15
j_call: TRBJ2-4
d_call: -
v_call: TRBV13

cdr3_nt: TGTGCCAGCAGCCTGGGCCCCCATCAGCCCCAGCATTTT
cdr3_aa: CASSLGPHQPQHF
clone_size: -
cdr3_length: 13
j_call: TRBJ1-5
d_call: -
v_call: TRBV28

cdr3_nt: TGTGCCAGGGGCCAGACAGGTCAAGAGACCCAGTACTTC
cdr3_aa: CARGQTGQETQYF
clone_size: once
cdr3_length: 13
j_call: TRBJ2-5
d_call: -
v_call: TRBV2

cdr3_nt: TGCAGTGCCACAAATAACAATGAGCAGTTCTTC
cdr3_aa: CSATNNNEQFF
clone_size: -
cdr3_length: 11
j_call: TRBJ2-1
d_call: -
v_call: TRBV20-1